This paragraph covers one T cell receptor beta chain sequence. Its target is not known. This record comes from a study of OX40 agonist ivuxolimab in advanced cancers. Study details: Prior anti-PD-1, anti-PD-L1 or anti-CTLA-4 therapy was allowed; around 40% had some.

Collection of blood occurred at baseline, at cycle 4 day 1, and at cycle 7 day 1. This CDR3 has 21 amino acids. The ends lost 3 bases at V and 6 bases at J; junction bases unmatched: 18. Per the germline V gene, CDR1 is SNHLY and CDR2 is FYNNEI. Study-level findings and limits: Some nonresponders additionally presented with little normalized T-cell clonal expansion. More expanded clones were found, on average, in CD8+ than in CD4+ T cells.

Clones were read by immunoSEQ multiplex PCR, and TCRdb kept only the in-frame ones, dropping some. The table has tens of thousands of clones, under 90% seen once. Here the sequenced sample was CD4+ or CD8+ T cells sorted from blood, taken in a trial of the OX40 agonist ivuxolimab. This rearrangement joins TRBV2 to TRBJ2-3, with TRBD2 matching over 16 bases. The sequence was collected from an adult with an advanced solid tumor such as melanoma, head and neck, liver or kidney cancer. The CDR3 sequence is CASSDPGLAGGPLNVWDTQYF. The CDR3 bases are TGTGCCAGCAGTGACCCGGGACTAGCGGGAGGGCCTTTGAACGTTTGGGATACGCAGTATTTT.